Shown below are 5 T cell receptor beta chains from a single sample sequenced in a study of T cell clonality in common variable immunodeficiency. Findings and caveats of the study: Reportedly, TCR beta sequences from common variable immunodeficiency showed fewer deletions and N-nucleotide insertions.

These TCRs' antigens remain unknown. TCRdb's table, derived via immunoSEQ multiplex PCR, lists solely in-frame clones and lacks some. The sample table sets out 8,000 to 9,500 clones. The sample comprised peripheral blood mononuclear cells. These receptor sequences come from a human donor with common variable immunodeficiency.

The CDR3 region is CASSLGRLSEQFF. The DNA read from the CDR3 is TGTGCCAGCAGCTTAGGGCGACTCAGTGAG. The chain recombines TRBV7-9 with TRBJ2-1; D not certain. Read sequence stops 3 residues before the CDR3 end, and the germline J gene provides the missing end. V was shortened by 1 base and J by 9 bases, with 10 bases between the two germline ends. CDR3 length: 13 amino acids. CDR1 SEHNR and CDR2 FQNEAQ come from the germline V gene (reference sequence).

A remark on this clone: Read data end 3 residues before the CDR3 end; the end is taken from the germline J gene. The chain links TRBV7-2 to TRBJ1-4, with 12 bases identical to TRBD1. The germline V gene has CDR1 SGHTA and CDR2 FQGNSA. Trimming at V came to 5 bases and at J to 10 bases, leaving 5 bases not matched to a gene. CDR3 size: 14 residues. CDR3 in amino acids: CASSQGTGGGKLFF. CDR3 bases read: TGTGCCAGCAGCCAAGGGACAGGGGGCGGAAAA.

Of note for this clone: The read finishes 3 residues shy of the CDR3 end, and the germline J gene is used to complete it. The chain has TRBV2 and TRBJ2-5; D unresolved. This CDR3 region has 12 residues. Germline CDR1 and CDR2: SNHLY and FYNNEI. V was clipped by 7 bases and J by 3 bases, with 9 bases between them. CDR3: CASKVSEETQYF. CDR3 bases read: TGTGCCAGCAAGGTCTCCGAAGAGACC. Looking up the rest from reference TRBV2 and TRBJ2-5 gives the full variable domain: EPEVTQTPSHQVTQMGQEVILRCVPISNHLYFYWYRQILGQKVEFLVSFYNNEISEKSEIFDDQFSVERPDGSNFTLKIRSTKLEDSAMYFCASKVSEETQYFGPGTRLLVL.

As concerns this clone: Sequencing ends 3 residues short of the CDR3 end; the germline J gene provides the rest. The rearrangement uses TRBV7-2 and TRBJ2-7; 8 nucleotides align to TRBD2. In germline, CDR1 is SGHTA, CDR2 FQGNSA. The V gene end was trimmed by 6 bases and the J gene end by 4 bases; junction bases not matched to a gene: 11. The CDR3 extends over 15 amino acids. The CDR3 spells CASSFNSGGAYEQYF. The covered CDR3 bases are TGTGCCAGCAGTTTCAACTCCGGGGGGGCTTACGAG.

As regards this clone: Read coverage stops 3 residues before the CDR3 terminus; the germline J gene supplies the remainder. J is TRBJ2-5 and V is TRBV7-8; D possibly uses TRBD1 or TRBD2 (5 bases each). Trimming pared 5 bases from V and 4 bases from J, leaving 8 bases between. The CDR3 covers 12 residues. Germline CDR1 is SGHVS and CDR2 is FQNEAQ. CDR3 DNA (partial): TGTGCCAGCAGCCCAGGGAGAGAGACC. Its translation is CASSPGRET. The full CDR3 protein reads CASSPGRETQYF. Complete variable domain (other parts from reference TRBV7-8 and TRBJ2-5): GAGVSQSPRYKVAKRGQDVALRCDPISGHVSLFWYQQALGQGPEFLTYFQNEAQLDKSGLPSDRFFAERPEGSVSTLKIQRTQQEDSAVYLCASSPGRETQYFGPGTRLLVL.